The entry below gives a single TCR beta chain sequence along with its context. These data are taken from a study of blood T cell repertoires in COVID-19. Study overall: Material from acute and convalescent COVID-19 was sourced from the United States, Italy and Spain.

Some clones are missing from TCRdb's copy, which holds only in-frame ones; the method was immunoSEQ multiplex PCR. The top ten hold about 3.2% of the sample, which has roughly 230,000 clones, about four fifths seen once. This CDR3 spans 16 amino acids. The V segment lost 5 bases and the J segment 5 bases; nucleotides outside the gene matches: 12. Germline CDR1 reads SGHNT; CDR2 reads YYREEE (reference sequence). The rearrangement links TRBV5-4 to TRBJ2-5; 10 nucleotides agree with TRBD2. This TCR came from an older woman who had recovered from COVID-19. The sequencing input was PBMCs or T cells enriched from blood (not recorded which). As DNA, the CDR3 is TGTGCCAGCAGGGCGGCGAGCGGGGGGGCGTCGGAGACCCAGTACTTC. Its translation is CASRAASGGASETQYF.